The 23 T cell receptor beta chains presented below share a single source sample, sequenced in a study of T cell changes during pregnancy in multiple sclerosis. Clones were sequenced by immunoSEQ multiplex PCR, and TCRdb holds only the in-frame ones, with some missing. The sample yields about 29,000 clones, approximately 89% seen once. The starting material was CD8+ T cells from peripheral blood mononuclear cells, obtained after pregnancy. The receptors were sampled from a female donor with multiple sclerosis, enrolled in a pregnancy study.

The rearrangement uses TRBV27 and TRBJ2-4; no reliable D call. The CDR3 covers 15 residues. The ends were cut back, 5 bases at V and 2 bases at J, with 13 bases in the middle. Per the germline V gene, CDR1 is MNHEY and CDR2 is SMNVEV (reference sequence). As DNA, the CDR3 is TGTGCCAGCAGTCCTACCTCTATCACCAAAAACATTCAGTACTTC. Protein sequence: CASSPTSITKNIQYF.

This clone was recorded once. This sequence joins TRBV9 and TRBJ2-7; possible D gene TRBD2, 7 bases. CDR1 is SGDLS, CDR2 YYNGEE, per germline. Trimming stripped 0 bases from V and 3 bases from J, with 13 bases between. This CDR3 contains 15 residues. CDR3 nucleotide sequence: TGTGCCAGCAGCGTAGTTCCAGGGGAGGGCTACGAGCAGTACTTC. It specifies CASSVVPGEGYEQYF.

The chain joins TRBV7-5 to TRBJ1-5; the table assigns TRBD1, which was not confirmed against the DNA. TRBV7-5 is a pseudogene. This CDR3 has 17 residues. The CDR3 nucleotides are TGTGCCAGAAGCCGGGTTTTTTCACGGACAGCAGACCCGCCCCAGCATTTT. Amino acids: CARSRVFSRTADPPQHF.

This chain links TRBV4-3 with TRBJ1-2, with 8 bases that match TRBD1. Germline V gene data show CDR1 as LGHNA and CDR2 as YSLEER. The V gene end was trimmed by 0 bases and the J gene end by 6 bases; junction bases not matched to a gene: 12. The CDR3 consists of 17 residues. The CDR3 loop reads CASSQDSPGGSLDGYTF. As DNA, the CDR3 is TGCGCCAGCAGCCAAGATTCACCAGGGGGCAGTCTTGATGGCTACACCTTC.

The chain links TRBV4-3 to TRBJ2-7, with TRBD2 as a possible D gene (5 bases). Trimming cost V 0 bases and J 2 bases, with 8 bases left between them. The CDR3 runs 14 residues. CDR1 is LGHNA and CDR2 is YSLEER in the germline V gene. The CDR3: CASSQDRGTYEQYF. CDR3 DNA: TGCGCCAGCAGCCAAGATAGAGGGACCTACGAGCAGTACTTC.

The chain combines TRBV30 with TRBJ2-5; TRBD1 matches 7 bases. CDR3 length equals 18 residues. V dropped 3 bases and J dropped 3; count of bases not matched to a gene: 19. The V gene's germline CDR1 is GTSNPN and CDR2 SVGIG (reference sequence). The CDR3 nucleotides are TGTGCCTGGAGCGGTTACCTAAACAGGGGCAAGCTTGAAGAGACCCAGTACTTC. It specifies CAWSGYLNRGKLEETQYF.

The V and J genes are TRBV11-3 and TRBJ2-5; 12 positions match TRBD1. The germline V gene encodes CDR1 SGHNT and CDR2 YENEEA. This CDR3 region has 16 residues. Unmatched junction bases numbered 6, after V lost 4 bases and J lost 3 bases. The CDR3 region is CASSSRGQGAKETQYF. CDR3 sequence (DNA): TGTGCCAGCAGCTCCAGGGGACAGGGGGCGAAAGAGACCCAGTACTTC.

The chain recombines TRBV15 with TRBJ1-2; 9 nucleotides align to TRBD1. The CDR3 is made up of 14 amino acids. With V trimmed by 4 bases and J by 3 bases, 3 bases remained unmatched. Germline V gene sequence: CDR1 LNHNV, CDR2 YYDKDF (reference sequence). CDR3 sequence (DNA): TGTGCCACCAGCACGGGACAGGGTTACTATGGCTACACCTTC. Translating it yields CATSTGQGYYGYTF.

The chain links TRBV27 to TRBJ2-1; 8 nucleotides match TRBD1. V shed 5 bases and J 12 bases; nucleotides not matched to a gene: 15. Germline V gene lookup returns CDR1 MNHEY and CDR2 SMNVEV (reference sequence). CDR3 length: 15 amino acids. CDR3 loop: CASSPELLQGERQFF. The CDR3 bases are TGTGCCAGCAGTCCCGAGCTCTTACAGGGGGAACGGCAGTTCTTC.

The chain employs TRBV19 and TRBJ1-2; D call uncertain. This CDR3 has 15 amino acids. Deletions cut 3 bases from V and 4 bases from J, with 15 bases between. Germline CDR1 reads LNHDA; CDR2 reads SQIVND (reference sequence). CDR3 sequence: CASSIADFPLYGYTF. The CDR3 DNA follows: TGTGCCAGTAGTATCGCGGATTTCCCCCTCTATGGCTACACCTTC.

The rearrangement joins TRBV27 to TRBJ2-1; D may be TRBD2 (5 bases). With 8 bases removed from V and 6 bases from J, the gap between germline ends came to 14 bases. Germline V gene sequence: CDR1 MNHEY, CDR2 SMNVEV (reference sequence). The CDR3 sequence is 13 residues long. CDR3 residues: CASGGWVSNEQFF. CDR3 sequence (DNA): TGTGCCAGCGGCGGGTGGGTAAGCAATGAGCAGTTCTTC.

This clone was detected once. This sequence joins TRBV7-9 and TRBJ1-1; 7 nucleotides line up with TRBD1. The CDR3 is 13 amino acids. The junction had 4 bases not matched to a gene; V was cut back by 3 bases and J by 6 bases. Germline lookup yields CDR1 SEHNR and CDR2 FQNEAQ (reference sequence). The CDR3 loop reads CASSFTGESEAFF. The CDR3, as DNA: TGTGCCAGCAGCTTCACAGGGGAGTCTGAAGCTTTCTTT.

DNA for the CDR3: TGTGCCAGCAGCCCCACGGGGTCATTTAGTGCAGATACGCAGTATTTT. Its protein is CASSPTGSFSADTQYF. The chain carries TRBV11-2 and TRBJ2-3, with D perhaps TRBD2 (5 bases). The germline V gene has CDR1 SGHAT and CDR2 FQNNGV. Deletions cut 5 bases from V and 4 bases from J, with 19 bases between. The CDR3 length is 16 residues.

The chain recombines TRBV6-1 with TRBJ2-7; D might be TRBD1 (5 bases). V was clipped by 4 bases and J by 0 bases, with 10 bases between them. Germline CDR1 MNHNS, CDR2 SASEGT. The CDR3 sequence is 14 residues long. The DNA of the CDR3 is TGTGCCAGCAGTGCCCCAGGGTACTCCTACGAGCAGTACTTC. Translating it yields CASSAPGYSYEQYF.

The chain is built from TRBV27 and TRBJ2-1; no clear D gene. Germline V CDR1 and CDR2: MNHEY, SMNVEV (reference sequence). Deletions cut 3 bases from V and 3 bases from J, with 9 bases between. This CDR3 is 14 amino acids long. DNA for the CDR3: TGTGCCAGCAGTTTTCGGCAGGTCTACAATGAGCAGTTCTTC. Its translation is CASSFRQVYNEQFF.

DNA of the CDR3: TGTGCCAGCAGCTTGTCCCGGGACATTGAAAAACTGTTTTTT. Residues: CASSLSRDIEKLFF. The J gene is TRBJ1-4, the V gene TRBV7-9; maybe TRBD1 (6 bases). Trimming pared 3 bases from V and 7 bases from J, leaving 12 bases between. Germline CDR1 reads SEHNR; CDR2 reads FQNEAQ (reference sequence). This CDR3 is built from 14 residues.

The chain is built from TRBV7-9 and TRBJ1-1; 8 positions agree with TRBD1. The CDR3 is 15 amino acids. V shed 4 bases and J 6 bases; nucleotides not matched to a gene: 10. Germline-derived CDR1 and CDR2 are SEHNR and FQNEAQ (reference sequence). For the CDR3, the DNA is TGTGCCAGCAGCTCAACGACAGGGGTGAAAGCTGAAGCTTTCTTT. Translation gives CASSSTTGVKAEAFF.

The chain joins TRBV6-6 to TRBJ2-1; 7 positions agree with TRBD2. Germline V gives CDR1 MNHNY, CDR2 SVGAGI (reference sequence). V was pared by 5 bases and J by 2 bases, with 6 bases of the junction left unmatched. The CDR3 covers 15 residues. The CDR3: CASSRTSPTYNEQFF. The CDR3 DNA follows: TGTGCCAGCAGTCGGACTAGTCCCACCTACAATGAGCAGTTCTTC.

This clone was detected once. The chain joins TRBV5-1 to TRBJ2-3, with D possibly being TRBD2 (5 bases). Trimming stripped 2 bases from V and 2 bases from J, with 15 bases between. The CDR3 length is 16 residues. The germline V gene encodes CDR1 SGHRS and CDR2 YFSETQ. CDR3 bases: TGCGCCAGCAGCTTTCCTTCTGAGCGGACCACAGATACGCAGTATTTT. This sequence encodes CASSFPSERTTDTQYF.

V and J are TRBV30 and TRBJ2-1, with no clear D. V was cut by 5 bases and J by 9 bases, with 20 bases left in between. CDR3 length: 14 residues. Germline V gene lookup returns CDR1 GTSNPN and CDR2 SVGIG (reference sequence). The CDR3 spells CAWSPRNNNVEQFF. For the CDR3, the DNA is TGTGCCTGGTCACCGAGGAATAACAATGTTGAGCAGTTCTTC.

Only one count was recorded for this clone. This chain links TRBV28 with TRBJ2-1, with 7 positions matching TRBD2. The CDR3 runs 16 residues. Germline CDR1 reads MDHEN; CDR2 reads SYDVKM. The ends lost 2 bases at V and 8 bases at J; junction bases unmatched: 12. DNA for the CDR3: TGTGCCAGCAGTTTACCCGTCGGACTAGTTAACGATGAGCAGTTCTTC. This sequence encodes CASSLPVGLVNDEQFF.

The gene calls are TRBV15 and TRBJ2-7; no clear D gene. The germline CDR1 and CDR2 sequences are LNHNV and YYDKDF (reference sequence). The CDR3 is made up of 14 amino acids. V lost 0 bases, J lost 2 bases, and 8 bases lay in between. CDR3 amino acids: CATSRDRGPYEQYF. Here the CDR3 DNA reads TGTGCCACCAGCAGAGATCGCGGCCCCTACGAGCAGTACTTC.

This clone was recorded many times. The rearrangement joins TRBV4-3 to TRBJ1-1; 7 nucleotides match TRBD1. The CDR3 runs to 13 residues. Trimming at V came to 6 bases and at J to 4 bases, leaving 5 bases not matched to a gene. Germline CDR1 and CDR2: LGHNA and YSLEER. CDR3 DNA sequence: TGCGCCAGCAGTATGGACAGGTTCACTGAAGCTTTCTTT. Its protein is CASSMDRFTEAFF.